What follows are 29 T cell receptor beta chains derived from one specimen sequenced in a study of tumor-infiltrating lymphocytes in primary liver carcinoma. Constant-region priming of approximately 500 ng total RNA yielded TCR beta cDNA. Researchers made the TCR beta libraries by running three nested multiplex PCR rounds with slightly modified ARM-PCR. TRBV1-TRBV30 forward primers and a C-beta reverse primer were used in the first two PCR rounds, which each ran for around 10 cycles. Each CDR3 protein gets one entry after TCRdb re-called the multiplex PCR reads with MiXCR. The data contain some 180,000 distinct CDR3 sequences, over 80% of them singletons. Between roughly 17 and 33 mg of unsorted bulk tissue served as the source from which RNA and DNA were co-extracted. Sequenced input: tumor tissue from primary liver carcinoma. Receptors originate from a man aged 40-49 years with primary liver carcinoma and hepatitis B virus infection.

This rearrangement joins TRBV6-2 or TRBV6-3 to TRBJ2-1; no firm D call. The CDR3 has 15 residues. CDR1 is MNHEY, CDR2 SVGEGT, per germline. Trimming shortened V by 5 bases and J by 6 bases, and 17 bases separated the two germline ends. CDR3 protein: CASSPPVRDVNEQFF. The CDR3 DNA reads as TGTGCCAGCAGTCCTCCTGTCAGAGATGTCAATGAGCAGTTCTTC.

There are many counts of this clonotype. This sequence joins TRBV7-3 and TRBJ2-1, with D maybe TRBD1 (5 bases). Trimming shortened V by 5 bases and J by 5 bases, and 10 bases separated the two germline ends. Germline V CDR1 and CDR2: SGHTA, FQGTGA. CDR3 length equals 13 residues. The CDR3 protein is CASSLGHNNEQFF. For the CDR3, the DNA is TGTGCCAGCAGCCTCGGACACAACAATGAGCAGTTCTTC.

Regarding this clonotype: The junction departs from germline at one end; a sequencing error may be responsible. The gene calls are TRBV5-1 and TRBJ2-7; D is unclear. Germline V CDR1 and CDR2: SGHRS, YFSETQ. The CDR3 extends over 15 amino acids. The CDR3 spells CSSSLVGAASYEQYF. The CDR3 DNA sequence: TGCTCCAGCAGTTTGGTCGGCGCAGCATCCTACGAGCAGTACTTC.

About this clonotype: One end of the junction is discordant with germline, which a read error may explain. V is TRBV27 and J is TRBJ2-3; unclear D gene. Germline V CDR1 and CDR2: MNHEY, SMNVEV (reference sequence). The CDR3 has 14 amino acids. The CDR3 here is CASSPQVRTVTQYF. DNA of the CDR3: TGTGCCAGCAGCCCCCAGGTCCGCACAGTTACGCAGTATTTT.

There are many counts of this clonotype. V is TRBV6-5 and J is TRBJ1-6; unclear D gene. Deletions cut 6 bases from V and 0 bases from J, with 12 bases between. The length of the CDR3 is 16 residues. Germline CDR1 MNHEY, CDR2 SVGAGI. In DNA form, the CDR3 reads TGTGCCAGCAGCTCCGTGACGAGCTCCTATAATTCACCCCTCCACTTT. Its translation: CASSSVTSSYNSPLHF.

Concerning this clonotype: One base away lies a much larger clone, so this may be a sequencing read error. This chain uses TRBV7-8 with TRBJ2-1; weak D call: TRBD2 (6 bases). Germline CDR1 reads SGHVS; CDR2 reads FQNEAQ. The CDR3 consists of 13 residues. V dropped 4 bases and J dropped 11 bases, with 15 bases sitting between them. The CDR3 region is CASSSLASNKQFF. The DNA of the CDR3 is TGTGCCAGCAGCTCACTAGCTTCAAATAAGCAGTTCTTC.

This clonotype was observed a single time. Mismatch with germline at one junction end may stem from a read error. The V and J genes are TRBV4-3 and TRBJ2-5; unclear D gene. The CDR3 contains 14 residues. Germline values: CDR1 LGHNA, CDR2 YSLEER. CDR3 bases: TGCGCCAGCAGCGAAGAGGAGTACTTGGATACCCAGTACTTC. Amino acid sequence: CASSEEEYLDTQYF.

As regards this clonotype: Relative to the germline gene, one junction end is altered; a read error may explain this. The chain couples TRBV7-9 to TRBJ2-2; D is perhaps TRBD1 or TRBD2 (5 bases each). CDR3 size: 16 residues. Germline assignment: CDR1 SEHNR and CDR2 FQNEAQ (reference sequence). The CDR3 sequence is CSSSLVLQGWTGKLFF. DNA for the CDR3: TGTTCCAGCAGCTTAGTTCTTCAGGGCTGGACCGGGAAGCTGTTTTTT.

Details on this clonotype: One end of the junction is discordant with germline, which a read error may explain. The J gene is TRBJ1-2, the V gene TRBV30; tentatively, D is TRBD1 (6 bases). CDR3 length: 12 residues. The germline V gene encodes CDR1 GTSNPN and CDR2 SVGIG (reference sequence). CDR3 region: CTWNRDNYGNTF. The CDR3 nucleotides are TGTACCTGGAACCGGGACAACTATGGCAACACCTTC.

In the case of this clonotype: At one end the junction does not follow the germline gene, possibly because of a read error. Written as DNA, the CDR3 is TGCGCCATCAGTCCGGGAAGTAACTTAGGCACCGGGGAGCTGTTTTTT. It translates to CAISPGSNLGTGELFF. The rearrangement joins TRBV10-3 to TRBJ2-2, with a tentative D call TRBD2 (5 bases). Germline V CDR1 and CDR2: ENHRY, SYGVKD. This CDR3 region has 16 residues.

This clonotype showed up just a few times. This sequence may be a read error, since a much larger clone differs from it by one base. The chain recombines TRBV13 with TRBJ2-4; D is perhaps TRBD1 (5 bases). CDR1 is PRHDT, CDR2 FYEKMQ, per germline (reference sequence). The CDR3 is 12 amino acids. The CDR3 is CASGKDKNIRYF. Here the CDR3 DNA reads TGTGCCAGCGGCAAGGACAAAAACATTCGGTACTTC.

The genes are TRBV7-9 and TRBJ1-5; D gene unclear. Germline V CDR1 and CDR2: SEHNR, FQNEAQ (reference sequence). V lost 4 bases to trimming and J lost 10 bases, with 17 bases between them. The CDR3 is 14 amino acids. CDR3 protein: CASSSDYSSHPQHF. CDR3 nucleotide sequence: TGTGCCAGCAGCTCAGACTATAGCAGTCACCCCCAGCATTTT.

This rearrangement joins TRBV28 to TRBJ1-2, with no clear D. Germline CDR1 and CDR2: MDHEN and SYDVKM. This CDR3 has 15 amino acids. V dropped 4 bases and J dropped 5 bases, with 17 bases sitting between them. Here the CDR3 DNA reads TGTGCCAGCAGTTCCCTCGCTAACACGGGGTATGGCTACACCTTC. Amino acids: CASSSLANTGYGYTF.

As for this clonotype: One end of the junction fails to match germline, which may point to a read error. This chain connects TRBV6-1 to TRBJ1-4; D is unclear. This CDR3 has 16 amino acids. Germline V lookup: CDR1 MNHNS, CDR2 SASEGT. The CDR3, as DNA: TGTGCCAGCAGTGAATTAGTCAGGCCAACTAGTGAAAAACTGTTTTTT. It yields the protein CASSELVRPTSEKLFF.

This clonotype ranks as medium-sized. The chain carries TRBV6-1 and TRBJ2-1; 9 bases are a match to TRBD1. Trimming at V came to 1 base and at J to 8 bases, leaving 0 bases not matched to a gene. The germline V gene has CDR1 MNHNS and CDR2 SASEGT. The CDR3 totals 13 residues. CDR3 nucleotides: TGTGCCAGCAGTGAAGGGACAGGGGATGAGCAGTTCTTC. This sequence encodes CASSEGTGDEQFF.

This clonotype was counted a single time. V and J are TRBV2 and TRBJ2-5; TRBD1 agrees at 9 bases. The CDR3 spans 12 residues. Germline CDR1 and CDR2: SNHLY and FYNNEI. V lost 8 bases, J lost 5 bases, and 3 bases stayed unmatched. The CDR3 nucleotides are TGTGCCAGCGCGACAGGGGGGGAGACCCAGTACTTC. Translation: CASATGGETQYF.

On this clonotype itself: Germline is not matched at one junction end, which may reflect a read error. The rearrangement links TRBV29-1 to TRBJ1-2; 7 nucleotides match TRBD1. The CDR3 loop spans 15 amino acids. Germline lookup yields CDR1 SQVTM and CDR2 ANQGSEA. The CDR3 nucleotides read TGCAGCGTTGGACAGGGCTGGGCCATGGGCTATGACTACACCTTC. This encodes CSVGQGWAMGYDYTF.

Of note for this clonotype: One end of the junction does not line up with germline, which may come from a read error. This chain connects TRBV11-1 to TRBJ2-3; TRBD2 is a possible D gene (5 bases). Germline V gives CDR1 SGHAT, CDR2 FQDESV (reference sequence). This CDR3 contains 19 residues. CDR3 in amino acids: CGSSSEGSSVGAHTDTQYF. CDR3 DNA sequence: TGTGGCAGCAGCTCTGAGGGAAGCTCTGTTGGAGCCCACACAGATACGCAGTATTTT.

With respect to this clonotype: The junction does not match germline at one end; this may be a read error. The chain couples TRBV5-6 to TRBJ2-7, with 8 bases lining up with TRBD2. In germline, CDR1 is SGHDT, CDR2 YYEEEE. This CDR3 has 16 residues. CDR3 sequence reads: CDSSGRVSGKFHEQYF. CDR3 nucleotide sequence: TGTGACAGCAGCGGAAGGGTTAGCGGGAAGTTCCACGAGCAGTACTTC. Based on the CDR3 plus reference TRBV5-6 and TRBJ2-7, the full variable domain is DAGVTQSPTHLIKTRGQQVTLRCSPKSGHDTVSWYQQALGQGPQFIFQYYEEEERQRGNFPDRFSGHQFPNYSSELNVNALLLGDSALYLCDSSGRVSGKFHEQYFGPGTRLTVT.

The V call is TRBV6-5, the J call TRBJ1-1; weak D call: TRBD1 (5 bases). V dropped 7 bases and J dropped 6 bases, with 18 bases sitting between them. CDR1 MNHEY and CDR2 SVGAGI come from the germline V gene. The length of the CDR3 is 14 residues. Written as DNA, the CDR3 is TGTGCCAGCATTCTAGCGACGGGGGAGGCTGAAGCTTTCTTT. As protein: CASILATGEAEAFF.

The chain joins TRBV2 to TRBJ2-7; D may be TRBD1 or TRBD2 (5 bases each). CDR1 and CDR2 (germline): SNHLY, FYNNEI. CDR3 length: 16 residues. V gave up 8 bases and J gave up 0 bases, with 20 bases separating them. CDR3 nucleotide sequence: TGTGCCAGCTGTCCCCCGTCCGGGGCGGTCTCCTACGAGCAGTACTTC. Amino acids: CASCPPSGAVSYEQYF.

With respect to this clonotype: Germline and junction disagree at one end, which may indicate a read error. V is TRBV29-1 and J is TRBJ2-5; D call uncertain. Looked up from germline, CDR1 is SQVTM and CDR2 is ANQGSEA. This CDR3 has 15 residues. CDR3: CSVEPAVGRSETQYF. The CDR3 bases are TGCAGTGTTGAACCCGCGGTGGGTAGATCGGAGACCCAGTACTTC.

The chain uses TRBV29-1 and TRBJ2-1; 7 bases fit TRBD2. V shed 7 bases, J shed 0 bases, and the junction held 6 bases outside the gene matches. The CDR3 is 14 residues long. Germline lookup yields CDR1 SQVTM and CDR2 ANQGSEA. For the CDR3, the DNA is TGCAGCGGGGGGGGAAGCGTCTCCTACAATGAGCAGTTCTTC. It specifies CSGGGSVSYNEQFF.

Worth noting for this clonotype: The conserved final phenylalanine or tryptophan is absent from the CDR3, which likely points to a read error. This rearrangement joins TRBV7-7 to TRBJ2-3, with no clear D. The CDR3 has 15 amino acids. The germline gives CDR1 SSHAT, CDR2 FNYEAQ (reference sequence). CDR3 in amino acids: CASSRGQERTDTQYY. For the CDR3, the DNA is TGTGCTAGCAGCCGAGGCCAGGAACGCACAGATACGCAGTATTAT.

With regard to this clonotype: A read error may be the cause here, since a much bigger clone is one base away. In DNA form, the CDR3 reads TGTGCCAGCAGTTTGGGAGTTTACACAGGAGACAATGAGCAGTTCTTC. The encoded protein is CASSLGVYTGDNEQFF. The chain has TRBV28 and TRBJ2-1, with D tentatively TRBD1 or TRBD2 (5 bases each). V was pared by 3 bases and J by 5 bases, with 17 bases between. The CDR3 consists of 16 residues. Germline loops: CDR1 MDHEN, CDR2 SYDVKM.

On this clonotype: At one boundary the junction diverges from the germline segment, which might be a read error. This chain uses TRBV29-1 with TRBJ1-5; 7 nucleotides agree with TRBD1. This CDR3 has 12 residues. Germline CDR1 and CDR2: SQVTM and ANQGSEA. CDR3 sequence: CRVGEQGQPQHF. The CDR3 bases are TGCAGGGTTGGAGAACAGGGGCAGCCCCAGCATTTT.

As for this clonotype: Germline and junction disagree at one end, which may indicate a read error. The chain links TRBV29-1 to TRBJ2-6, with D hard to call. The CDR3 totals 14 residues. The germline V gene encodes CDR1 SQVTM and CDR2 ANQGSEA. CDR3 in DNA: TGCAGCGTTGGGATCCAAGGTGGAGCCAACATCCTGACTTTC. As protein: CSVGIQGGANILTF.

This rearrangement joins TRBV28 to TRBJ2-3, with D hard to call. CDR1 is MDHEN and CDR2 is SYDVKM in the germline V gene. The CDR3 consists of 16 residues. V lost 4 bases to trimming and J lost 2 bases, with 16 bases between them. The CDR3 protein is CASSSGRRGFTDTQYF. The CDR3 nucleotides are TGTGCCAGCAGTTCTGGGCGGCGTGGGTTCACAGATACGCAGTATTTT.

Notes on this clonotype: Given a much more abundant clone one base away, this may be a read error. The chain joins TRBV7-9 to TRBJ2-1; unclear D gene. The germline CDR1 and CDR2 sequences are SEHNR and FQNEAQ (reference sequence). The V and J ends lost 7 bases and 8 bases respectively, with 9 bases between them. The CDR3 is 11 residues long. The CDR3 DNA reads TGTGCCAGCAACCATGACGATGAGCAGTTCTTC. Its protein product is CASNHDDEQFF.